This T cell receptor beta chain is drawn from a study of blood T cell repertoires in COVID-19. Study overall: T cells, B-cell-depleted T cells, or PBMCs provided the cDNA or gDNA that served as material.

Germline loops: CDR1 KGHSH, CDR2 LQKENI. Trimming at V came to 4 bases and at J to 1 base, leaving 2 bases not matched to a gene. The CDR3 runs to 14 residues. The repertoire was sequenced with immunoSEQ multiplex PCR; TCRdb's copy has only in-frame clones and lacks some. This repertoire shows some 130,000 clones, approximately 87% found once; its top ten account for over 3.5%. The sequenced material came from peripheral blood. The receptor was isolated from a woman aged 55-70 years with acute or convalescent COVID-19. The chain joins TRBV18 to TRBJ2-7; TRBD1 matches 9 bases. CDR3 sequence reads: CASSRDRASYEQYF. CDR3 coding DNA: TGTGCCAGCTCACGGGACAGGGCGTCCTACGAGCAGTACTTC.